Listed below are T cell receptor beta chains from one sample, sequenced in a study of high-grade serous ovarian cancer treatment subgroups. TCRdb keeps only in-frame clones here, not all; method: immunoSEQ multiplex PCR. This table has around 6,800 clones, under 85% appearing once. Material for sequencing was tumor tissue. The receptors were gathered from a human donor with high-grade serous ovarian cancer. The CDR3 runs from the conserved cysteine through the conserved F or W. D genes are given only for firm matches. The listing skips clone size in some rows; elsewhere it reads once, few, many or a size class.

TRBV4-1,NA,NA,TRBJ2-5,CASSQRGGPETQYF,TGCGCCAGCAGCCAAAGGGGGGGCCCGGAGACCCAGTACTTC
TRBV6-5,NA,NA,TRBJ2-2,CASSYSGTPTGELFF,TGTGCCAGCAGTTACTCCGGGACACCTACCGGGGAGCTGTTTTTT
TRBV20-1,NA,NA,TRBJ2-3,CRPPGYTQYF,TGCAGGCCCCCGGGATATACGCAGTATTTT
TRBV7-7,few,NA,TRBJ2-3,CASSLSGADTQYF,TGTGCCAGCAGCTTATCAGGGGCAGATACGCAGTATTTT
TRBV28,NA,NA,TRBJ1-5,CASRPGGDSNQPQHF,TGTGCCAGCAGACCAGGTGGGGATAGCAATCAGCCCCAGCATTTT
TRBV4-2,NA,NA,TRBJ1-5,CASSQDAGAQHF,TGTGCCAGCAGCCAAGATGCGGGAGCCCAGCATTTT
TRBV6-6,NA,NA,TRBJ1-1,CASSYSYRALNTEAFF,TGTGCCAGCAGTTACTCCTACAGGGCCCTGAACACTGAAGCTTTCTTT
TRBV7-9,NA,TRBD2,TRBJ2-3,CASSLGGGQGDTQYF,TGTGCCAGCAGCTTGGGCGGGGGGCAAGGAGATACGCAGTATTTT
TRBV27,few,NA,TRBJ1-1,CASSTWAVRAEAFF,TGTGCCAGCAGCACATGGGCCGTTCGGGCTGAAGCTTTCTTT
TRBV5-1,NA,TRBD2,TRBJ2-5,CATAPAGVETQYF,TGCGCCACCGCCCCAGCGGGGGTAGAGACCCAGTACTTC
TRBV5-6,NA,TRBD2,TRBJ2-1,CASTRRTSGTQPRNEQFF,TGTGCCAGCACCCGACGGACTAGCGGGACTCAGCCCAGGAATGAGCAGTTCTTC
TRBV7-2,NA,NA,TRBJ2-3,CASRASGPPGDTQYF,TGTGCCAGCAGAGCGAGTGGACCCCCAGGGGATACGCAGTATTTT
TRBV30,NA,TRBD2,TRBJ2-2,CAWSALAGDTGELFF,TGTGCCTGGAGCGCACTAGCGGGAGACACCGGGGAGCTGTTTTTT
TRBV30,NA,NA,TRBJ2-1,CAWSPRPTPYNEQFF,TGTGCCTGGAGTCCCCGCCCGACACCTTACAATGAGCAGTTCTTC
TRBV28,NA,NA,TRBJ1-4,CASSPGDRKEKLFF,TGTGCCAGCAGTCCCGGGGATCGAAAGGAAAAACTGTTTTTT